Detailed here is one T cell receptor (beta chain). The sample comes from a study of OX40 agonist ivuxolimab in advanced cancers. For the study at large: Ivuxolimab, which is an agonistic anti-OX40 (CD134) antibody, was administered to the patients. Hepatocellular carcinoma, melanoma, renal cell or head and neck cancer affected the dose-escalation patients.

TCRdb keeps only in-frame clones here, not all; method: immunoSEQ multiplex PCR. The data show 110,000 or so clones, with 75% to 95% seen just once and approximately 0.63% held by the top ten. Germline V gives CDR1 SGHRS, CDR2 YFSETQ. Deletions cut 4 bases from V and 0 bases from J, with 11 bases between. This CDR3 region has 16 residues. Sequences were derived from CD4+ or CD8+ T cells sorted from blood, sampled in a trial of the OX40 agonist ivuxolimab. This receptor was identified in an adult with an advanced solid tumor such as melanoma, head and neck, liver or kidney cancer. The chain is built from TRBV5-1 and TRBJ1-6; D gene ambiguous. The CDR3 here is CASSNDGSSYNSPLHF. In nucleotides, the CDR3 is TGCGCCAGCAGCAACGATGGGAGCTCCTATAATTCACCCCTCCACTTT.